This T cell receptor (beta chain) was recovered during a study of T-cell reconstitution after alpha-beta-depleted transplantation in children. Unique molecular identifiers were built into the TCRbeta library. TCRdb re-called the PCR reads with MiXCR, one entry per CDR3 protein. The sample includes 500,000 or so distinct CDR3 sequences, approximately 32% of them seen just once. This CDR3 is built from 15 residues. Losses at the gene ends were 6 bases for V and 6 bases for J; bases not matched to a gene: 10. The chain combines TRBV12-3 or TRBV12-4 with TRBJ2-1; 8 positions match TRBD2. The receptor was derived from a human donor who donated a stem cell graft to a child with aplastic anemia. The sample here was PBMCs from the stem cell graft donor, taken from the stem cell graft. The CDR3 nucleotides are TGTGCCAGCAGCCATGTCCAGCGGGAGATCAATGAGCAGTTCTTC. Translated: CASSHVQREINEQFF.